The clone carrying this TCR beta chain was seen a handful of times. The antigen is unknown. Trimming removed 4 bases from V and 4 bases from J; junction bases left unmatched: 3. Germline loops: CDR1 ENHRY, CDR2 SYGVKD. The CDR3 extends over 15 amino acids. This sample is drawn from a study of CD8 T cells in ankylosing spondylitis. Study findings and constraints: Ankylosing spondylitis blood appeared to carry a characteristic TCR beta motif of several highly homologous variants.

Quantitative molecular-barcoded 5'-RACE generated the TCR beta libraries. TCRdb fed the 5' RACE reads into MiXCR, producing one record per CDR3 protein. The sample has some 200,000 distinct CDR3 sequences, approximately 18% seen once; the top ten hold around 4.1%. The TCR sequence derives from a male donor aged 5-30 years with ankylosing spondylitis or in good health (not recorded which). Input material: blood, either unsorted or a sorted T cell fraction (not recorded which). This chain joins TRBV10-3 and TRBJ2-1, with TRBD1 matching 11 bases. The CDR3 coding sequence is TGTGCCATCAGTGGGACAGGGGGCAAGTACAATGAGCAGTTCTTC. It is translated as CAISGTGGKYNEQFF.